This TCR beta chain was sequenced in a study of cytomegalovirus exposure and HLA in healthy donors. Study-wide points: Cytomegalovirus-associated TCR beta chains were listed, numbering 150 to 200.

The CDR3 is 14 amino acids. From germline, CDR1 is MDHEN and CDR2 SYDVKM. Losses at the gene ends were 8 bases for V and 4 bases for J; bases not matched to a gene: 11. About this clone itself: Its matching antigen is unknown.

It was with 60 Vbeta and 13 Jbeta primers that the PCR ran. Method: immunoSEQ multiplex PCR; TCRdb's copy keeps in-frame clones and lacks some. In the table there are 150,000 to 200,000 clones, 79% of which are singletons. This clonotype was sampled from a woman aged 40-49 years in good health and CMV-seronegative. Sequenced material: PBMCs. V gene TRBV28 combines with J gene TRBJ2-7, with 7 bases lining up with TRBD2. The CDR3 sequence: CASLGGTSVYEQYF. The CDR3 coding sequence is TGTGCCAGCCTCGGGGGGACTTCCGTTTACGAGCAGTACTTC.